This record covers a single T cell receptor (beta chain). The antigen is not known. This specimen belongs to a study of T cell responses to AZD1222 COVID-19 vaccine. Points from the study as a whole: Regions 160-218 and 743-854 held dominance among vaccine-associated CD4 TCRs, which spanned spike. Every sample of the repertoires postdated the peak T cell response. Donors, mostly white British, included more females; clonal diversity was possibly underestimated. Just a handful of people given AZD1222 tested seropositive at baseline.

The germline CDR1 and CDR2 sequences are LGHNT and FRNRAP. This CDR3 comprises 15 residues. Unmatched junction bases numbered 10, after V lost 6 bases and J lost 3 bases. Assay: immunoSEQ multiplex PCR; the TCRdb copy retains only in-frame clones and omits some. The table records 120,000 to 150,000 clones, about 90% of them present only once. The material sequenced was peripheral blood, taken 28 days after the second AZD1222 dose. The chain joins TRBV12-5 to TRBJ2-7; TRBD1 matches at 8 bases. This receptor was identified in an adult who received the AZD1222 COVID-19 vaccine. The chain's CDR3 is CASGDVTGGGYEQYF. In DNA, the CDR3 is TGTGCTAGTGGCGATGTTACAGGGGGAGGCTACGAGCAGTACTTC.